This T cell receptor beta chain was identified in a study of T cell responses to AZD1222 COVID-19 vaccine. Study-level results: Epitopes outside B.1.351 and B.1.1.7 mutated regions reportedly drew nearly half of spike TCRs. Most donors were white British, females outnumbered males, and clonal diversity was possibly underestimated. Vaccine-associated CD4 TCRs ranged over spike, dominating at 160-218 and 743-854.

Pooling was applied to second doses at about 4 or about 12 weeks. Concerning this clone itself: Its antigen is unknown.

Repertoires were generated with immunoSEQ multiplex PCR, while TCRdb's copy carries only in-frame clones and drops some. The sample records under 95,000 clones, 70% to 90% being singletons. The CDR3 has 13 residues. The V end lost 5 bases, the J end lost 10 bases, and 15 bases lay between the germline ends. The germline V gene encodes CDR1 SGHVS and CDR2 FQNEAQ. Specimen: peripheral blood, collected 28 days after the second AZD1222 dose. This sequence was found in an adult who received the AZD1222 COVID-19 vaccine. The chain recombines TRBV7-8 with TRBJ2-1; D unclear. The CDR3 DNA follows: TGTGCCAGCAGCCAAAATAAGACCGGGGAGCAGTTCTTC. Its protein is CASSQNKTGEQFF.